This entry lists 16 T cell receptor beta chains sequenced from one sample in a study of blood T cell repertoires in COVID-19. Using immunoSEQ multiplex PCR, the repertoire was profiled, and TCRdb retains in-frame clones only, with some absent. The table records a few hundred thousand clones, around nine tenths of them present only once. Material for sequencing was PBMCs or T cells enriched from blood (not recorded which). These receptor sequences come from a woman aged 40-49 years who had recovered from COVID-19.

V gene TRBV5-6 combines with J gene TRBJ1-2, with D perhaps matching TRBD1 (6 bases). Germline-derived CDR1 and CDR2 are SGHDT and YYEEEE. V was pared by 4 bases and J by 4 bases, with 14 bases between. The CDR3 is 14 residues long. CDR3 residues: CASSPAGARYGYTF. CDR3 DNA sequence: TGTGCCAGCAGCCCGGCAGGGGCTCGCTATGGCTACACCTTC.

The V and J genes are TRBV3-1 (or the pseudogene TRBV3-2) and TRBJ2-7; 7 bases match TRBD2. CDR1 and CDR2 (germline): LGHDT, YNNKEL (reference sequence). The CDR3 spans 15 residues. V shed 1 base, J shed 2 bases, and the junction held 5 bases outside the gene matches. The CDR3, as DNA: TGTGCCAGCAGCCAAGTACCTAGCGGCGCCTACGAGCAGTACTTC. Translated, it gives CASSQVPSGAYEQYF.

The chain carries TRBV6-1 and TRBJ2-5; 7 positions match TRBD2. V was clipped by 2 bases and J by 5 bases; unmatched bases: 5. CDR1 and CDR2 from the germline V gene are MNHNS and SASEGT. The CDR3 runs to 14 residues. The CDR3, as DNA: TGTGCCAGCAGTGAACGGGCGGGAGTGGAGACCCAGTACTTC. It translates to CASSERAGVETQYF.

This rearrangement joins TRBV7-2 to TRBJ1-1; possibly TRBD1 for D (5 bases). This CDR3 is built from 14 residues. V lost 2 bases, J lost 4 bases, and 11 bases lay in between. The germline V gene has CDR1 SGHTA and CDR2 FQGNSA. The CDR3 sequence is CASSLLQQGTEAFF. The CDR3 DNA reads as TGTGCCAGCAGCTTATTACAGCAGGGCACTGAAGCTTTCTTT. The full variable domain, with the rest looked up from reference TRBV7-2 and TRBJ1-1, is GAGVSQSPSNKVTEKGKDVELRCDPISGHTALYWYRQSLGQGLEFLIYFQGNSAPDKSGLPSDRFSAERTGGSVSTLTIQRTQQEDSAVYLCASSLLQQGTEAFFGQGTRLTVV.

The chain has TRBV29-1 and TRBJ2-7; 11 positions match TRBD2. The CDR3 is made up of 14 amino acids. Per the germline V gene, CDR1 is SQVTM and CDR2 is ANQGSEA. V was pared by 6 bases and J by 3 bases, with 7 bases of the junction left unmatched. The DNA for the CDR3 is TGCAGCGTAGACCCCGGGACTAGCGGCTACGAGCAGTACTTC. Protein product: CSVDPGTSGYEQYF.

This clone was counted a few times. V usage is TRBV7-8 and J usage is TRBJ1-2; maybe TRBD1 (5 bases). This CDR3 has 13 amino acids. The V gene lost 5 bases and the J gene lost 7 bases, with 14 bases spanning the gap. From germline, CDR1 is SGHVS and CDR2 FQNEAQ. CDR3 DNA: TGTGCCAGCAGCCGGGGCATAGGGGCTGGCTACACCTTC. This codes for CASSRGIGAGYTF.

J is TRBJ1-4 and V is TRBV27; 7 bases are a match to TRBD1. In germline, CDR1 is MNHEY, CDR2 SMNVEV (reference sequence). The CDR3 sequence is 18 residues long. With V trimmed by 6 bases and J by 0 bases, 13 bases remained unmatched. For the CDR3, the DNA is TGTGCCAGCAGCCTCACGAGACAGGGTCCCGCAACTAATGAAAAACTGTTTTTT. Translated, it gives CASSLTRQGPATNEKLFF.

This chain joins TRBV6-5 and TRBJ1-4; TRBD1 matches 9 bases. The V segment lost 5 bases and the J segment 8 bases; nucleotides outside the gene matches: 9. The CDR3 is 15 residues long. CDR1 is MNHEY, CDR2 SVGAGI, per germline. The CDR3 DNA follows: TGTGCCAGCAGTCGCGCCGGGACAGGGACCGAAAAACTGTTTTTT. It is translated as CASSRAGTGTEKLFF.

The J gene is TRBJ2-7, the V gene TRBV7-6; D is uncertain. The germline V gene encodes CDR1 SGHVS and CDR2 FNYEAQ. CDR3 length equals 13 residues. V shed 3 bases and J shed 1 base, with 7 bases lying between them. The CDR3 DNA sequence: TGTGCCAGCAGCTTCGACAAGTCCTACGAGCAGTACTTC. Translation: CASSFDKSYEQYF.

The chain joins TRBV7-2 to TRBJ2-7; 8 bases match TRBD2. Trimming removed 2 bases from V and 1 base from J; junction bases left unmatched: 4. CDR1 is SGHTA and CDR2 is FQGNSA in the germline V gene. This CDR3 contains 15 residues. Written as DNA, the CDR3 is TGTGCCAGCAGCTTAAGAGCGGGAGATTCCTACGAGCAGTACTTC. Its translation: CASSLRAGDSYEQYF.

This chain links TRBV9 with TRBJ2-2, with TRBD1 as a possible D gene (5 bases). Trimming stripped 2 bases from V and 6 bases from J, with 11 bases between. Germline V CDR1 and CDR2: SGDLS, YYNGEE. The CDR3 covers 14 residues. The CDR3 coding sequence is TGTGCCAGCAGCGTCCAGGGCTGGGCCGGGGAGCTGTTTTTT. Amino acids: CASSVQGWAGELFF. Full variable domain (outside the CDR3, taken from reference TRBV9 and TRBJ2-2): DSGVTQTPKHLITATGQRVTLRCSPRSGDLSVYWYQQSLDQGLQFLIQYYNGEERAKGNILERFSAQQFPDLHSELNLSSLELGDSALYFCASSVQGWAGELFFGEGSRLTVL.

The chain combines TRBV27 with TRBJ2-7, with D perhaps matching TRBD1 (6 bases). Trimming left V 4 bases short and J 0 bases short, with 13 bases between. Germline-derived CDR1 and CDR2 are MNHEY and SMNVEV (reference sequence). This CDR3 is 15 amino acids long. The CDR3 nucleotides are TGTGCCAGCAGTTACAGGGAAAAATCCTCCTACGAGCAGTACTTC. Translation gives CASSYREKSSYEQYF.

The chain is built from TRBV15 and TRBJ1-2, with 9 positions matching TRBD1. The germline V gene has CDR1 LNHNV and CDR2 YYDKDF (reference sequence). The CDR3 contains 14 residues. V trimming: 2 bases; J trimming: 3 bases; junction bases outside the gene matches: 1. The CDR3 spells CATSRRQGDYGYTF. DNA for the CDR3: TGTGCCACCAGCAGAAGACAGGGGGACTATGGCTACACCTTC.

V usage is TRBV25-1 and J usage is TRBJ2-1; 10 nucleotides line up with TRBD2. Germline CDR1 is MGHDK and CDR2 is SYGVNS. The CDR3 extends over 15 amino acids. After removal of 5 bases from V and 5 bases from J, the junction contained 6 bases not matched to a gene. CDR3 sequence (DNA): TGTGCCAGCAGTTCAGCGGGAGGGCCGCACAATGAGCAGTTCTTC. This codes for CASSSAGGPHNEQFF.

The V gene is TRBV18, the J gene TRBJ2-2; tentatively, D is TRBD2 (5 bases). The germline gives CDR1 KGHSH, CDR2 LQKENI. Trimming took 4 bases from V and 6 from J, leaving 9 bases between them. CDR3 length equals 13 residues. The CDR3 region is CASSQSGSGELFF. CDR3 sequence (DNA): TGTGCCAGCTCACAGAGCGGATCCGGGGAGCTGTTTTTT.

The V and J genes are TRBV7-9 and TRBJ2-5, with TRBD2 identical over 14 bases. Germline CDR1 SEHNR, CDR2 FQNEAQ (reference sequence). The trim removed 1 base at V and 4 bases at J, leaving 5 bases unmatched. This CDR3 comprises 17 residues. CDR3 nucleotides: TGTGCCAGCAGCTTAGTCCCGGGACTAGCGGGAGTAGAGACCCAGTACTTC. Its protein is CASSLVPGLAGVETQYF.